The 15 T cell receptor beta chains presented below share a single source sample, sequenced in a study of blood T cell repertoires in COVID-19. The protocol was immunoSEQ multiplex PCR, while the TCRdb copy is restricted to in-frame clones and leaves out a portion. The sample lists 95,000 to 110,000 clones, roughly 87% seen once, with 6.2% in the top ten. Sequenced: peripheral blood. The receptors originated from a human donor in a cohort sampled during active COVID-19.

This clone was recorded a few times. This rearrangement joins TRBV19 to TRBJ1-6, with no clear D. The V and J ends lost 3 bases and 10 bases respectively, with 13 bases between them. The CDR3 covers 14 residues. Germline assignment: CDR1 LNHDA and CDR2 SQIVND (reference sequence). CDR3 loop: CASSIGNFGSPLHF. The CDR3 region has the DNA TGTGCCAGTAGTATCGGGAATTTTGGGTCACCCCTCCACTTT.

The sample holds a few counts of this clone. This chain links TRBV18 with TRBJ1-1; D unresolved. V shed 1 base and J shed 4 bases, with 16 bases lying between them. CDR3 length: 16 residues. Germline V gene lookup returns CDR1 KGHSH and CDR2 LQKENI. The CDR3 bases are TGTGCCAGCTCACCACTGGCAGGCTCCTTGAGCACTGAAGCTTTCTTT. Its protein is CASSPLAGSLSTEAFF.

The sample holds one count of this clone. The chain couples TRBV7-2 to TRBJ2-7; TRBD1 might be the D (6 bases). The CDR3 contains 16 residues. Trimming stripped 1 base from V and 4 bases from J, with 17 bases between. The germline V gene encodes CDR1 SGHTA and CDR2 FQGNSA. The CDR3 here is CASSLGPPGAGYEQYF. CDR3 nucleotide sequence: TGTGCCAGCAGCTTAGGCCCCCCAGGGGCAGGATACGAGCAGTACTTC.

The V call is TRBV7-3, the J call TRBJ2-5, with 13 bases aligning to TRBD2. The CDR3 runs to 19 residues. Trimming at V came to 1 base and at J to 0 bases, leaving 8 bases not matched to a gene. Germline V gives CDR1 SGHTA, CDR2 FQGTGA. The CDR3 bases are TGTGCCAGCAGCTTAAACCCTGATGGACTAGCGGGGGACCAAGAGACCCAGTACTTC. It encodes CASSLNPDGLAGDQETQYF.

This clone was seen a single time. CDR3 nucleotides: TGTGCCAGTTCGGACAGGGTAGGGTACGAGCAGTACTTC. It encodes CASSDRVGYEQYF. The chain combines TRBV19 with TRBJ2-7, with TRBD1 identical over 8 bases. The V gene end was trimmed by 8 bases and the J gene end by 4 bases; junction bases not matched to a gene: 7. Germline CDR1 LNHDA, CDR2 SQIVND (reference sequence). The CDR3 has 13 residues.

The sample holds a few counts of this clone. The chain combines TRBV6-2 or TRBV6-3 with TRBJ2-7, with D hard to call. Trimming cost V 0 bases and J 2 bases, with 5 bases left between them. Germline loops: CDR1 MNHEY, CDR2 SVGEGT. The CDR3 runs 13 residues. The CDR3 coding sequence is TGTGCCAGCAGTTACTCGAGGACCTACGAGCAGTACTTC. This translates into CASSYSRTYEQYF.

The chain carries TRBV6-5 and TRBJ2-1; 11 nucleotides agree with TRBD2. The CDR3 loop spans 16 amino acids. Trimming at V came to 2 bases and at J to 8 bases, leaving 8 bases not matched to a gene. Looked up from germline, CDR1 is MNHEY and CDR2 is SVGAGI. CDR3 residues: CASSYDGSGGGYEQFF. CDR3 in DNA: TGTGCCAGCAGTTACGATGGTAGCGGGGGGGGATATGAGCAGTTCTTC.

This clone was counted a few times. The chain combines TRBV3-1 (or the pseudogene TRBV3-2) with TRBJ2-7; 12 nucleotides line up with TRBD2. The CDR3 runs to 17 residues. CDR1 is LGHDT and CDR2 is YNNKEL in the germline V gene (reference sequence). The J segment lost 3 bases and the V segment lost 2 bases, leaving 8 bases of the junction unmatched. The CDR3 protein is CASSQKIGLAGFYEQYF. The CDR3 coding sequence is TGTGCCAGCAGCCAAAAAATAGGACTAGCGGGATTCTACGAGCAGTACTTC.

This clone was recorded once. The chain joins TRBV6-5 to TRBJ2-5; 14 bases match TRBD2. The CDR3 sequence is 15 residues long. With 6 bases clipped from V and 5 bases from J, the junction kept 5 bases outside the gene matches. CDR1 is MNHEY and CDR2 is SVGAGI in the germline V gene. The DNA of the CDR3 is TGTGCCAGCAGCGAGGGACTAGCGGGAGTTGAGACCCAGTACTTC. This gives the protein CASSEGLAGVETQYF.

CDR3 sequence: CATSRDPGHTDTQYF. In nucleotides, the CDR3 is TGTGCCACCAGCAGAGATCCTGGACACACAGATACGCAGTATTTT. The chain uses TRBV15 and TRBJ2-3; a weak D match, TRBD1 (5 bases). V gave up 0 bases and J gave up 2 bases, with 9 bases separating them. CDR1 is LNHNV and CDR2 is YYDKDF in the germline V gene (reference sequence). This CDR3 region has 15 residues.

The chain uses TRBV12-3 or TRBV12-4 and TRBJ2-1; the D gene is possibly TRBD1 (5 bases). The CDR3 length is 12 residues. V shed 5 bases and J shed 10 bases, with 12 bases lying between them. The CDR3 coding sequence is TGTGCCAGCAGTACCACCAGGGTGGAGCAGTTCTTC. Amino acid sequence: CASSTTRVEQFF.

The chain combines TRBV28 with TRBJ2-7; D might be TRBD1 (5 bases). This CDR3 has 14 residues. V dropped 5 bases and J dropped 0 bases, with 11 bases sitting between them. Germline assignment: CDR1 MDHEN and CDR2 SYDVKM. The DNA for the CDR3 is TGTGCCAGCAGTCCCGGACACTTCTCCTACGAGCAGTACTTC. It specifies CASSPGHFSYEQYF.

This sequence joins TRBV5-1 and TRBJ1-3; D is unresolved. Per the germline V gene, CDR1 is SGHRS and CDR2 is YFSETQ. The CDR3 has 14 amino acids. V was trimmed by 0 bases and J by 4 bases, leaving 8 bases between them. As DNA, the CDR3 is TGCGCCAGCAGCTTGGGCGCGGAAGGAAACACCATATATTTT. This gives the protein CASSLGAEGNTIYF. The complete variable domain, with remaining parts taken from reference TRBV5-1 and TRBJ1-3, reads KAGVTQTPRYLIKTRGQQVTLSCSPISGHRSVSWYQQTPGQGLQFLFEYFSETQRNKGNFPGRFSGRQFSNSRSEMNVSTLELGDSALYLCASSLGAEGNTIYFGEGSWLTVV.

The chain links TRBV29-1 to TRBJ2-7; the D gene is possibly TRBD1 (6 bases). The germline V gene has CDR1 SQVTM and CDR2 ANQGSEA. The CDR3 is 14 residues long. Trimming took off 5 bases at V and 3 bases at J, with 17 bases between the two ends. DNA of the CDR3: TGCAGCGTTTTTGACAGGACTGGGGACTACGAGCAGTACTTC. Its protein product is CSVFDRTGDYEQYF.

The CDR3 DNA reads TGTGCCATCAGTGAGTTTGAAGCCGAGCAGTACTTC. Translating it yields CAISEFEAEQYF. V gene TRBV10-3 combines with J gene TRBJ2-7; D gene uncertain. Looked up from germline, CDR1 is ENHRY and CDR2 is SYGVKD. This CDR3 region has 12 residues. Trimming removed 1 base at V and 6 bases at J, with 7 bases between.